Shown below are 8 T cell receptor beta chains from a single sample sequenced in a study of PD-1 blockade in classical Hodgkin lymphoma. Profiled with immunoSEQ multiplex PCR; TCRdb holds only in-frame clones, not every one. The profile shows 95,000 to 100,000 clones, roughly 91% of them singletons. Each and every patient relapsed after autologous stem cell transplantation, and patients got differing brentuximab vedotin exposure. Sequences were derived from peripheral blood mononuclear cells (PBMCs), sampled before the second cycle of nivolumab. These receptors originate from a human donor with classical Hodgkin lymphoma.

The CDR3 DNA reads as TGTGCTAGTGGTTTGGTACTAGGGACAAGCAGGGCTGAAGCTTTCTTT. It translates to CASGLVLGTSRAEAFF. This chain joins TRBV12-5 and TRBJ1-1, with D tentatively TRBD1 (6 bases). Germline CDR1 and CDR2: LGHNT and FRNRAP. V was shortened by 0 bases and J by 6 bases, with 17 bases between the two germline ends. The CDR3 totals 16 residues. The complete variable domain, with remaining parts taken from reference TRBV12-5 and TRBJ1-1, reads DARVTQTPRHKVTEMGQEVTMRCQPILGHNTVFWYRQTMMQGLELLAYFRNRAPLDDSGMPKDRFSAEMPDATLATLKIQPSEPRDSAVYFCASGLVLGTSRAEAFFGQGTRLTVV.

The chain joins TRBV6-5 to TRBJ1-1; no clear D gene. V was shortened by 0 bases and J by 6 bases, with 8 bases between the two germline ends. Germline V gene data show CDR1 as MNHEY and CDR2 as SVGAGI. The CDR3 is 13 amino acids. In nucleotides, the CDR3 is TGTGCCAGCAGTTACTCACGAATTTCTGAAGCTTTCTTT. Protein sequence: CASSYSRISEAFF.

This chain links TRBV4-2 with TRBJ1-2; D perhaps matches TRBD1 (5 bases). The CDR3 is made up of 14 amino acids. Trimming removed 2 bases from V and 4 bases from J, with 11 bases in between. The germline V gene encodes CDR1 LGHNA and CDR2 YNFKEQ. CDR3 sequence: CASSQSMTVYGYTF. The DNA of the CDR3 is TGTGCCAGCAGCCAATCTATGACAGTCTATGGCTACACCTTC.

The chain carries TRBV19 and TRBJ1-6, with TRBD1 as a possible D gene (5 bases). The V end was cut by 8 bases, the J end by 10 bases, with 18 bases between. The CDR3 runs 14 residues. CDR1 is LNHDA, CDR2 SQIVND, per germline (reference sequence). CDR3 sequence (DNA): TGTGCCAGTTCGGATCGGGCCGGGGGGTCACCCCTCCACTTT. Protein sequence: CASSDRAGGSPLHF. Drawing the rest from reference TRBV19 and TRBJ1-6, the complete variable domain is DGGITQSPKYLFRKEGQNVTLSCEQNLNHDAMYWYRQDPGQGLRLIYYSQIVNDFQKGDIAEGYSVSREKKESFPLTVTSAQKNPTAFYLCASSDRAGGSPLHFGNGTRLTVT.

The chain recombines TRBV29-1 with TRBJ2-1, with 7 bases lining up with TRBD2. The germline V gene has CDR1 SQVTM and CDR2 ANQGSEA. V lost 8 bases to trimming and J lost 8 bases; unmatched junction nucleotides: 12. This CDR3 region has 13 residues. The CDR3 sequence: CSPRRAGRDEQFF. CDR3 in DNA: TGCAGCCCCAGGAGGGCAGGGAGGGATGAGCAGTTCTTC.

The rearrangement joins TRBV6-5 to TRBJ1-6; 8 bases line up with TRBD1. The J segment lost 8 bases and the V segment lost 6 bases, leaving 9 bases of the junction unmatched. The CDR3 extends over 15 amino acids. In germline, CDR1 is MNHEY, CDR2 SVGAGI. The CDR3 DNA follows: TGTGCCAGCAGGTACACAGGGGGTACAGATTCACCCCTCCACTTT. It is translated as CASRYTGGTDSPLHF.

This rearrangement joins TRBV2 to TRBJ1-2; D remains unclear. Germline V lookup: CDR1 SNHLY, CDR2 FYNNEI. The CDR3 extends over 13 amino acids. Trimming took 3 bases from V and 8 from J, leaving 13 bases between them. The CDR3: CASSDLRIGGYTF. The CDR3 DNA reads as TGTGCCAGCAGTGACCTGAGAATCGGCGGCTACACCTTC.

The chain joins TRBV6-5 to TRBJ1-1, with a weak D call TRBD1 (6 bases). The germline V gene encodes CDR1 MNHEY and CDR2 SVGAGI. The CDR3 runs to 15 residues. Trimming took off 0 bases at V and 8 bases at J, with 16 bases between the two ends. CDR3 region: CASSYSSGTPREAFF. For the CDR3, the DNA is TGTGCCAGCAGTTACTCCTCCGGGACACCGAGGGAAGCTTTCTTT.